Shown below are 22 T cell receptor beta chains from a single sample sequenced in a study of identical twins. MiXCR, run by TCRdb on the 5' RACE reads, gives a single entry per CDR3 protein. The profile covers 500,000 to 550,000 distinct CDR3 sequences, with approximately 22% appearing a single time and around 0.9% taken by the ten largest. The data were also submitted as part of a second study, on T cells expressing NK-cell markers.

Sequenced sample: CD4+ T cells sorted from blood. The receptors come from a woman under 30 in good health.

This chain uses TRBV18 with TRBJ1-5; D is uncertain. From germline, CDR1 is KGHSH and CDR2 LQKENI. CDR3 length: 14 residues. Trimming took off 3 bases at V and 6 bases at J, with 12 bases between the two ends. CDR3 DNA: TGTGCCAGCTCACCCACAGCAGAGGGTCAGCCCCAGCATTTT. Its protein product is CASSPTAEGQPQHF.

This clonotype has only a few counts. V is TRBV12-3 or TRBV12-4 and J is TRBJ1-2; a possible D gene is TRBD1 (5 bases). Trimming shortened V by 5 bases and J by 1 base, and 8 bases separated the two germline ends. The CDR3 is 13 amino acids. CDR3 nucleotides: TGTGCCAGCAGTCCAGGGAATAACTATGGCTACACCTTC. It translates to CASSPGNNYGYTF.

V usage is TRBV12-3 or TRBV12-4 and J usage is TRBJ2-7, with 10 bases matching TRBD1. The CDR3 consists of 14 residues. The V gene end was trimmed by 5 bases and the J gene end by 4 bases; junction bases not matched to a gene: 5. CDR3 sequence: CASSRDRGLYEQYF. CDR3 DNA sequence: TGTGCCAGCAGTCGGGACAGGGGTCTTTACGAGCAGTACTTC.

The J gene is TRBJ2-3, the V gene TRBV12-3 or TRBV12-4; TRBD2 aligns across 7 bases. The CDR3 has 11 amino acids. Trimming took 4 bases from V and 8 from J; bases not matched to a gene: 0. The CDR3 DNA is TGTGCCAGCAGTTGGGAGGGTACGCAGTATTTT. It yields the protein CASSWEGTQYF.

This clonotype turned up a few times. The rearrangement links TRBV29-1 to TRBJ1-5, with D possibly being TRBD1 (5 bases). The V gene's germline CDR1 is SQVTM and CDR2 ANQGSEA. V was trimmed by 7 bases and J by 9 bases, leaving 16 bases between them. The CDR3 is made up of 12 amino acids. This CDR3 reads CSAIGGSGPQHF. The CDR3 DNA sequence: TGCAGCGCCATCGGGGGGTCCGGGCCCCAGCATTTT.

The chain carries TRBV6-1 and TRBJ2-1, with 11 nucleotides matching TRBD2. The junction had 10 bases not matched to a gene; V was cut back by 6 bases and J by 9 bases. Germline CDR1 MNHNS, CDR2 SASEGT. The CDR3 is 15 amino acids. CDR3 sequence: CASRPVSGGALEQFF. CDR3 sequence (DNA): TGTGCCAGCAGGCCCGTTAGCGGGGGGGCGCTTGAGCAGTTCTTC.

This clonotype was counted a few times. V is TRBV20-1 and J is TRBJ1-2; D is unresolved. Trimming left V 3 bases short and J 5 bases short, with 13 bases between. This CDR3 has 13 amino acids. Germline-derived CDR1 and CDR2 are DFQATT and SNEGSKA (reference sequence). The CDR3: CSASGSASYGYTF. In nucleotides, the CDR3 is TGCAGTGCTAGTGGCTCGGCGAGTTATGGCTACACCTTC.

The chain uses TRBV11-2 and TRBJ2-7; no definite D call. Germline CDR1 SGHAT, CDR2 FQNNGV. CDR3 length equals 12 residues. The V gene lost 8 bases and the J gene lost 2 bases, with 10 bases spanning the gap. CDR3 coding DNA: TGTGCCAGCCGCCATTACACCTACGAGCAGTACTTC. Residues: CASRHYTYEQYF. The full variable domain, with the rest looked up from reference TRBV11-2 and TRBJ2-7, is EAGVAQSPRYKIIEKRQSVAFWCNPISGHATLYWYQQILGQGPKLLIQFQNNGVVDDSQLPKDRFSAERLKGVDSTLKIQPAKLEDSAVYLCASRHYTYEQYFGPGTRLTVT.

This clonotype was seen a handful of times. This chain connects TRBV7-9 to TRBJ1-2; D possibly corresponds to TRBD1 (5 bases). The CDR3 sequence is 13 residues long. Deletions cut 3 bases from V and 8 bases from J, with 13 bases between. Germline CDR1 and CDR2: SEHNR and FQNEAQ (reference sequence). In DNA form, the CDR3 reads TGTGCCAGCAGCTTTGGCAGGGAAGGCGGCTACACCTTC. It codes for CASSFGREGGYTF.

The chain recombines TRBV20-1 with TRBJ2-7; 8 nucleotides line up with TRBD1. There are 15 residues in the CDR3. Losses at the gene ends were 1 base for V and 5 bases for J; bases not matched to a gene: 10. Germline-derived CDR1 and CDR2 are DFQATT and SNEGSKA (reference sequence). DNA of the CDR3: TGCAGTGCTAGAGGCTTAGGACAGGGAAAGGACGAGCAGTACTTC. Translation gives CSARGLGQGKDEQYF.

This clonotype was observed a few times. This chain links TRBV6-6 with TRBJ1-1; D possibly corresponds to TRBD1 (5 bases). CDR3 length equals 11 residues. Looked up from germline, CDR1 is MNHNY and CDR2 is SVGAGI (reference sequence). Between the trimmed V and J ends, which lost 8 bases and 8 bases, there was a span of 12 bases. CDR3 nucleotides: TGTGCCAGCTCGTGGCAGGGAGAAGCTTTCTTT. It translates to CASSWQGEAFF.

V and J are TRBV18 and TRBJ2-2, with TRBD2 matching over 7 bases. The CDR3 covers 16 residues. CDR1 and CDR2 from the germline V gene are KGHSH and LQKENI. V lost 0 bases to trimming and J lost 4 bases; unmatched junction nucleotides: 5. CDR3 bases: TGTGCCAGCTCACCACCTGGCGGGAGATCCACCGGGGAGCTGTTTTTT. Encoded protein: CASSPPGGRSTGELFF.

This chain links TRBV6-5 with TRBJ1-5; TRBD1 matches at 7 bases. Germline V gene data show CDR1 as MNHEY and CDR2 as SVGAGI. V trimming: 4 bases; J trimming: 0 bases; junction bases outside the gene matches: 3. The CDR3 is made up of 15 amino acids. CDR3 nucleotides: TGTGCCAGCAGTTCCACAGGGGTTAGCAATCAGCCCCAGCATTTT. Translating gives CASSSTGVSNQPQHF.

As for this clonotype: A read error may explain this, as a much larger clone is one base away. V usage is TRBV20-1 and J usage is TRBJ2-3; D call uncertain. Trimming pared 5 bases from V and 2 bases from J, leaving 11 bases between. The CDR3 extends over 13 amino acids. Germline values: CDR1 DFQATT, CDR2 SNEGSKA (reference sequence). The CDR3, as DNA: TGCAGTGCTCCCCCAAGGGCCACAGATACGCAGTATTTT. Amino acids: CSAPPRATDTQYF.

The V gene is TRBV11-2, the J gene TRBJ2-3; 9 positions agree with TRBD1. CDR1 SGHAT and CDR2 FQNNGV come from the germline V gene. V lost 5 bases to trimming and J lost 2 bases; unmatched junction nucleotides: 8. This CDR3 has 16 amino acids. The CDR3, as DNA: TGTGCCAGCAGCCCTAGACAGGGGGGCTCCACAGATACGCAGTATTTT. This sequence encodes CASSPRQGGSTDTQYF.

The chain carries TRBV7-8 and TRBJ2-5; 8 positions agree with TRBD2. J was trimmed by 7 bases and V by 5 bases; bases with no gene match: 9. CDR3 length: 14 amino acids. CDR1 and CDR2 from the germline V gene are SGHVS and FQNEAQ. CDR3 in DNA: TGTGCCAGCAGCCGGAGCGGGGGTGAGGTGACCCAGTACTTC. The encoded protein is CASSRSGGEVTQYF.

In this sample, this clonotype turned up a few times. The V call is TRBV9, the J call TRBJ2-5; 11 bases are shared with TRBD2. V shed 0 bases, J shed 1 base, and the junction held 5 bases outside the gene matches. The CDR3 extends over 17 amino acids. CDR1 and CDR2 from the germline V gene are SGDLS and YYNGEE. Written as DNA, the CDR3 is TGTGCCAGCAGCGTAGGCGTGACTAGCGGGATCCAAGAGACCCAGTACTTC. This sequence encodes CASSVGVTSGIQETQYF.

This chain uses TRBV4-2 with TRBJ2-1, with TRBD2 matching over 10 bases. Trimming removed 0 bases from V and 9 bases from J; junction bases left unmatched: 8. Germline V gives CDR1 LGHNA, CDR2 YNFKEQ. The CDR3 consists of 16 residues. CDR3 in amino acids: CASSQEPAGGQGEQFF. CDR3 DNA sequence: TGTGCCAGCAGCCAAGAACCAGCGGGGGGGCAGGGTGAGCAGTTCTTC.

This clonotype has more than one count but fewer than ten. DNA of the CDR3: TGTGCCAGCAGCTCAGAGAGTTATAGCAATCAGCCCCAGCATTTT. It specifies CASSSESYSNQPQHF. This chain links TRBV6-1 with TRBJ1-5, with D uncertain. This CDR3 has 15 residues. The V end was cut by 6 bases, the J end by 0 bases, with 12 bases between. Germline lookup yields CDR1 MNHNS and CDR2 SASEGT.

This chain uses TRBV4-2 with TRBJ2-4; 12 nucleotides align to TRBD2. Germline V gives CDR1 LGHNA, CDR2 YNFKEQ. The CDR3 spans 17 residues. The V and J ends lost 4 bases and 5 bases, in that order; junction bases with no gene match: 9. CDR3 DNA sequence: TGTGCCAGCAGCCCAGAAGGGACTAGCGGGCCTCAAAACATTCAGTACTTC. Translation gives CASSPEGTSGPQNIQYF.

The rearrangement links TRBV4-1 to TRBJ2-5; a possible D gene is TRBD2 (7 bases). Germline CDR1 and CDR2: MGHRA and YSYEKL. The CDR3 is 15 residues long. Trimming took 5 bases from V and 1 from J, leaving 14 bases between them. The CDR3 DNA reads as TGCGCCAGCAGCGGGAGGGGGTTAGCCCAAGAGACCCAGTACTTC. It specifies CASSGRGLAQETQYF.

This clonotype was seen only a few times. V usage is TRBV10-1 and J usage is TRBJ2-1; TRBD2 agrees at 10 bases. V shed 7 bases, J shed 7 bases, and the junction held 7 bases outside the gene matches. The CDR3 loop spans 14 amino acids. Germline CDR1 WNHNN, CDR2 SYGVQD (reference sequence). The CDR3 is CASNPGTSVNEQFF. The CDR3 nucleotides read TGCGCCAGCAACCCCGGGACTAGCGTAAATGAGCAGTTCTTC.